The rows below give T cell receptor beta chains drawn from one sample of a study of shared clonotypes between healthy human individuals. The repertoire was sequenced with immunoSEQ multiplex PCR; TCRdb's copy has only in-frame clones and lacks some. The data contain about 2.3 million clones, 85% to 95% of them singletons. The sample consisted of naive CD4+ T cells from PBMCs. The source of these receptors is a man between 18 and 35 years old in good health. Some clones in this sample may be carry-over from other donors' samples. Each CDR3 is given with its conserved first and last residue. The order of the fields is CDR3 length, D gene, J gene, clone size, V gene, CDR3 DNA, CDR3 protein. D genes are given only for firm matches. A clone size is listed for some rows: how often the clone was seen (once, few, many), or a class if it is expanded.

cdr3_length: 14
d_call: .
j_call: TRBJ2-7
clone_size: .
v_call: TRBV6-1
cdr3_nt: TGTGCCAGCAGTGTACTCCAGGGGAGCAACGAGCAGTACTTC
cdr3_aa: CASSVLQGSNEQYF

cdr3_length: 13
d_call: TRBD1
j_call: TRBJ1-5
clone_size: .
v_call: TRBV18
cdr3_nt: TGTGCCAGCTCCTGGACAGGGAATCAGCCCCAGCATTTT
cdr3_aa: CASSWTGNQPQHF

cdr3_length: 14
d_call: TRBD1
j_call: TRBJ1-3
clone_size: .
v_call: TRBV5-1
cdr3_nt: TGCGCCAGCAGCCAGGGGGGAATCGGAAACACCATATATTTT
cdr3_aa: CASSQGGIGNTIYF

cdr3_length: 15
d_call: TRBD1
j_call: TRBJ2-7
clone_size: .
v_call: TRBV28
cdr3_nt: TGTGCCAGCAGTTTTTCGGCCGGGACAGGGACCGAGCAGTACTTC
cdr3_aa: CASSFSAGTGTEQYF

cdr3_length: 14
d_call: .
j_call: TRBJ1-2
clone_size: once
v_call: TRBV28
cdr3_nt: TGTGCCAGCCTAGGACAAGCCAGCTTCTATGGCTACACCTTC
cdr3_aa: CASLGQASFYGYTF

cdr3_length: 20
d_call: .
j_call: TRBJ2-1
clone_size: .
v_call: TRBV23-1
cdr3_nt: TGCGCCAGCAGTCAATCCGATGGAGGTTGGGCCCTAGGGGACGACAATGAGCAGTTCTTC
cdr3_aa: CASSQSDGGWALGDDNEQFF

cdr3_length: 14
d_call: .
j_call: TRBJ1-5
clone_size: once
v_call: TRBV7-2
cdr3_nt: TGTGCCAGCAGCTTAAGGCAGGGGAATCAGCCCCAGCATTTT
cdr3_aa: CASSLRQGNQPQHF

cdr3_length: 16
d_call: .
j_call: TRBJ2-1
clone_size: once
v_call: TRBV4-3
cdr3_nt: TGCGCCAGCAGTCTGGGACTGGATCTTCTGTACAATGAGCAGTTCTTC
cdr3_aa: CASSLGLDLLYNEQFF

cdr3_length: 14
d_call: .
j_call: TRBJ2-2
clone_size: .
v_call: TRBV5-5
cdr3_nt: TGTGCCAGCAGCTTGGCTGCGAACACCGGGGAGCTGTTTTTT
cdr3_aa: CASSLAANTGELFF

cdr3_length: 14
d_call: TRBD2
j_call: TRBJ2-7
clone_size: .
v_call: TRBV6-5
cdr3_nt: TGTGCCAGCAGTAGAAAAGCGGGAGTGGGGGAGCAGTACTTC
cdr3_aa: CASSRKAGVGEQYF

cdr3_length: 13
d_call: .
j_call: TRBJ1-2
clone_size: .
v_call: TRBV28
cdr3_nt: TGTGCCAGCAGTTTCCAGCAGATATATGGCTACACCTTC
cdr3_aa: CASSFQQIYGYTF

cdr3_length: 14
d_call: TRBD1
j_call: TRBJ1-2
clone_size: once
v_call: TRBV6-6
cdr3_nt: TGTGCCAGCAGTTCGCAACAGGGGGAAACTGGCTACACCTTC
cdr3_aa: CASSSQQGETGYTF

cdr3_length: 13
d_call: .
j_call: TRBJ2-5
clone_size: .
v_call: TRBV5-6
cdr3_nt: TGTGCCAGCAGCTTTCCAGCTCAAGAGACCCAGTACTTC
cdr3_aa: CASSFPAQETQYF

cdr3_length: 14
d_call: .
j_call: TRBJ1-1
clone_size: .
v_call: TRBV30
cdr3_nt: TGTGCCTGGACCTACCGGACAGACCGCGGGGGGGCTTTCTTT
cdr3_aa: CAWTYRTDRGGAFF

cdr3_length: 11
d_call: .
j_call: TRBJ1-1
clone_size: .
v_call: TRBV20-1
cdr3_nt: TGCAGTGCTAGAGTAGGGTCTGAAGCTTTCTTT
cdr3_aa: CSARVGSEAFF

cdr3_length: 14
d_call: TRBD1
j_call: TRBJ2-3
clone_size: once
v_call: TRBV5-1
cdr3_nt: TGCGCCAGCAGCCTCGGACAGGGTCCAGATACGCAGTATTTT
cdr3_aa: CASSLGQGPDTQYF

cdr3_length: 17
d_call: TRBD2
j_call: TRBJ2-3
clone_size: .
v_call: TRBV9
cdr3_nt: TGTGCCAGCAGCGTCGGGACTAGCGGGTACAACACAGATACGCAGTATTTT
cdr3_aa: CASSVGTSGYNTDTQYF

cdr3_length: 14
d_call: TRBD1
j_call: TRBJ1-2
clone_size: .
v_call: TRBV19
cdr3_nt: TGTGCCAGTAGGGGACAGGCGTCCTCCTATGGCTACACCTTC
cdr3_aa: CASRGQASSYGYTF

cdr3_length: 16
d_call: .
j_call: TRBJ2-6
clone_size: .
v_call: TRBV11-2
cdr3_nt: TGTGCCAGCAGCCTTACAGGGACCTCTGGGGCCAACGTCCTGACTTTC
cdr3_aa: CASSLTGTSGANVLTF

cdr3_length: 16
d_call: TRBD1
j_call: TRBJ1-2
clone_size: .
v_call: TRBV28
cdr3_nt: TGTGCCAGCAGTTTATGGGAGGGGGCACCGACCTATGGCTACACCTTC
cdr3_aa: CASSLWEGAPTYGYTF

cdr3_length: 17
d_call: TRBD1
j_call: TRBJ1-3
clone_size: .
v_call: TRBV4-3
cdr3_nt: TGCGCCAGCAGCCAAGATCCCGGGACAGCAGCTGGAAACACCATATATTTT
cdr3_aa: CASSQDPGTAAGNTIYF

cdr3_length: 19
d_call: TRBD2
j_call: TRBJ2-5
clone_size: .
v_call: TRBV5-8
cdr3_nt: TGTGCCAGCAGCTTGGGGCCCCGAGGGAGGGCCAGAGTGTCAGAGACCCAGTACTTC
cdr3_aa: CASSLGPRGRARVSETQYF

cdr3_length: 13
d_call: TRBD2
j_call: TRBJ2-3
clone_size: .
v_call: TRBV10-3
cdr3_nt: TGTGCCATCTCTCGCGGGAGCTCGGATACGCAGTATTTT
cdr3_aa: CAISRGSSDTQYF

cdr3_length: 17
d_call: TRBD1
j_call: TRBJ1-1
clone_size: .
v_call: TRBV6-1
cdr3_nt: TGTGCCAGCAGTGAAAGGTGGGACAGGGGGCCAGGCACTGAAGCTTTCTTT
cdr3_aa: CASSERWDRGPGTEAFF

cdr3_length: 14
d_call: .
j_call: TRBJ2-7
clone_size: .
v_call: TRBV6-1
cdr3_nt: TGTGCCAGCAGTGTGCAGGGTACCGCCGACGAGCAGTACTTC
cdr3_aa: CASSVQGTADEQYF

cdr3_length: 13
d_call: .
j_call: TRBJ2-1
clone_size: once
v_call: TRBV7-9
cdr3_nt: TGTGCCAGCAGCCACGGGAGTACCGATGAGCAGTTCTTC
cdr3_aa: CASSHGSTDEQFF

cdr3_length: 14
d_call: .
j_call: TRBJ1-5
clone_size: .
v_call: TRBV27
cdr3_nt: TGTGCCAGCAGTTTATTGGGCCTGAATCAGCCCCAGCATTTT
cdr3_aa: CASSLLGLNQPQHF

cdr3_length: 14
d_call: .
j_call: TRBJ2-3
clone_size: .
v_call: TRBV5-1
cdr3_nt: TGCGCCAGCAGCTTGGCTAGCGGCACAGATACGCAGTATTTT
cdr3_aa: CASSLASGTDTQYF

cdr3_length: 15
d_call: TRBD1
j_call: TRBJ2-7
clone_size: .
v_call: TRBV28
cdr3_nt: TGTGCCAGCAGTTTAATGACAGGGGGCGAGGACGAGCAGTACTTC
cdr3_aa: CASSLMTGGEDEQYF

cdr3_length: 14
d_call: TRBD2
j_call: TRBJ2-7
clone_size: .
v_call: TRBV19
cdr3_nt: TGTGCCAGTAGTAACCTCGGACTAGCTTACGAGCAGTACTTC
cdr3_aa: CASSNLGLAYEQYF

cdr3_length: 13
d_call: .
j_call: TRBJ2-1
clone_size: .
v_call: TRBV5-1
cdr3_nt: TGCGCCAGCAAGGTGGGACCATACAATGAGCAGTTCTTC
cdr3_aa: CASKVGPYNEQFF

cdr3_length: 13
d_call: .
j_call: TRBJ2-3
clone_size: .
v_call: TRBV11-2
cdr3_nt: TGTGCCAGCAGCTTAGATCTCACAGATACGCAGTATTTT
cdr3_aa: CASSLDLTDTQYF

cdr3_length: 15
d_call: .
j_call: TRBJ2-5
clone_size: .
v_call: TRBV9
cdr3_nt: TGTGCCAGCAGCCCAACGCTTCGGGACACCCGACCCCAGTACTTC
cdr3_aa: CASSPTLRDTRPQYF

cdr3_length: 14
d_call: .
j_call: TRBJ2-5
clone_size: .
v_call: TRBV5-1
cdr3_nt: TGCGCCAGCAGCTTGGGGACAGTACAAGAGGCCCAGTACTTC
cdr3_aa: CASSLGTVQEAQYF

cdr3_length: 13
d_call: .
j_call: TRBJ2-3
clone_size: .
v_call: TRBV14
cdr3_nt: TGTGCCAGCAGCCAAGATCTCAGGGTTACGCAGTATTTT
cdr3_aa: CASSQDLRVTQYF

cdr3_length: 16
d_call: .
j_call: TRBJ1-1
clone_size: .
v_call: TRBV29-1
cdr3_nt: TGCAGCGTTGGGGGTGGGTCCCATAAAACGTACACTGAAGCTTTCTTT
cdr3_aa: CSVGGGSHKTYTEAFF

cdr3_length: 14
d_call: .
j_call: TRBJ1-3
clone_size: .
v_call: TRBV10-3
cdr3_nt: TGTGCCATCAGAGGGACGGACTCTGGAAACACCATATATTTT
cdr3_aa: CAIRGTDSGNTIYF

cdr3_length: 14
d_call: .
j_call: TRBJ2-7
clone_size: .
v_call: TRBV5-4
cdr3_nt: TGTGCCAGCAGCCGTAGTGGGGGAAACTACGAGCAGTACTTC
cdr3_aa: CASSRSGGNYEQYF

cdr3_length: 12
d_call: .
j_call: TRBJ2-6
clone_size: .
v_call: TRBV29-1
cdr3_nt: TGCAGCGTTGTGACTGGGGCCAACGTCCTGACTTTC
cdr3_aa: CSVVTGANVLTF

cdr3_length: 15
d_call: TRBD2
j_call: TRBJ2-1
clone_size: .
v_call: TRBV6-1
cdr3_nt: TGTGCCAGCAGCCGAGCGGGAGGGCTGAACAATGAGCAGTTCTTC
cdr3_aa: CASSRAGGLNNEQFF

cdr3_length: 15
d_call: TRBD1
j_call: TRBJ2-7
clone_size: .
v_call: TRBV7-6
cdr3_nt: TGTGCCAGCAGCTCCTCCTACAGGGGGCGGAACGAGCAGTACTTC
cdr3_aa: CASSSSYRGRNEQYF